These 8 T cell receptor beta chains came from one sample sequenced in a study of blood T cells in healthy people across ages. Then a second PCR, running roughly 7 to 11 cycles, was carried out with a sample-barcoded 5' primer and a J-beta primer mix. TCRdb re-called the 5' RACE reads with MiXCR, one entry per CDR3 protein. There are some 1.6 million distinct CDR3 sequences in the sample; about 32% occur only once, and about 11% lies in the top ten. Source material: blood. The receptors stem from a woman aged 25 to 39 in good health.

This clonotype showed up just a few times. The chain links TRBV18 to TRBJ2-4; 7 bases are a match to TRBD2. The end of the DNA is better explained by TRBJ2-7, so the J call may be wrong. The germline CDR1 and CDR2 sequences are KGHSH and LQKENI. This CDR3 comprises 15 residues. The DNA of the CDR3 is TGTGCCAGCTCACCACTAGGCGGGAGACCCTACGAGCAGTACTTC. Protein product: CASSPLGGRPYEQYF.

In its sample, this clonotype was seen a few times. This rearrangement joins TRBV24-1 to TRBJ2-3, with D uncertain. The CDR3 spans 13 residues. V was clipped by 5 bases and J by 4 bases, with 9 bases between them. Germline V gene data show CDR1 as KGHDR and CDR2 as SFDVKD. As DNA, the CDR3 is TGTGCCACCAGTGGCATAGCAGCAGATACGCAGTATTTT. It yields the protein CATSGIAADTQYF.

This clonotype occurred many times. The V gene is TRBV5-1, the J gene TRBJ2-1; 13 nucleotides line up with TRBD2. Germline V gene data show CDR1 as SGHRS and CDR2 as YFSETQ. V was clipped by 4 bases and J by 15 bases; unmatched bases: 7. The CDR3 has 13 residues. The CDR3 coding sequence is TGCGCCAGCAGCACAGGGACTAGCGGGAAGGGGTTCTTC. Its translation: CASSTGTSGKGFF. Variable domain in full (rest from reference TRBV5-1 and TRBJ2-1): KAGVTQTPRYLIKTRGQQVTLSCSPISGHRSVSWYQQTPGQGLQFLFEYFSETQRNKGNFPGRFSGRQFSNSRSEMNVSTLELGDSALYLCASSTGTSGKGFFGPGTRLTVL.

The chain is built from TRBV28 and TRBJ2-7; weak D call: TRBD1 (6 bases). Looked up from germline, CDR1 is MDHEN and CDR2 is SYDVKM. The CDR3 totals 14 residues. V was pared by 6 bases and J by 0 bases, with 12 bases between. The CDR3 region has the DNA TGTGCCAGCAGGCAGACAGGTAGCTCCTACGAGCAGTACTTC. Translation gives CASRQTGSSYEQYF.

This rearrangement joins TRBV4-2 to TRBJ2-3; 15 bases are shared with TRBD2. Germline assignment: CDR1 LGHNA and CDR2 YNFKEQ. The CDR3 extends over 20 amino acids. J was trimmed by 0 bases and V by 0 bases; bases with no gene match: 7. CDR3 in amino acids: CASSQDRGTSGGPSTDTQYF. CDR3 DNA sequence: TGTGCCAGCAGCCAAGATAGAGGGACTAGCGGGGGGCCCAGCACAGATACGCAGTATTTT.

V gene TRBV4-1 combines with J gene TRBJ1-5, with a tentative D call TRBD1 (5 bases). The CDR3 totals 10 residues. V lost 9 bases and J lost 11, with 11 bases in between. Germline CDR1 and CDR2: MGHRA and YSYEKL. The CDR3 loop reads CARRAGAQHF. In DNA form, the CDR3 reads TGCGCCAGGCGGGCGGGGGCCCAGCATTTT.

This clonotype was found a few times. The rearrangement uses TRBV20-1 and TRBJ2-5; 9 bases fit TRBD2. The CDR3 covers 14 residues. Germline V gene lookup returns CDR1 DFQATT and CDR2 SNEGSKA (reference sequence). The J segment lost 5 bases and the V segment lost 5 bases, leaving 9 bases of the junction unmatched. The CDR3 loop is CSAASGGQGETQYF. CDR3 in DNA: TGCAGTGCTGCGAGCGGGGGGCAGGGGGAGACCCAGTACTTC.

This clonotype appeared many times. The V and J genes are TRBV20-1 and TRBJ2-3, with 7 nucleotides matching TRBD2. The V gene's germline CDR1 is DFQATT and CDR2 SNEGSKA (reference sequence). V dropped 3 bases and J dropped 4; count of bases not matched to a gene: 10. This CDR3 contains 15 residues. CDR3 in DNA: TGCAGTGCTAGTAGCATGGGGGGGTCTTCAGATACGCAGTATTTT. Residues: CSASSMGGSSDTQYF.